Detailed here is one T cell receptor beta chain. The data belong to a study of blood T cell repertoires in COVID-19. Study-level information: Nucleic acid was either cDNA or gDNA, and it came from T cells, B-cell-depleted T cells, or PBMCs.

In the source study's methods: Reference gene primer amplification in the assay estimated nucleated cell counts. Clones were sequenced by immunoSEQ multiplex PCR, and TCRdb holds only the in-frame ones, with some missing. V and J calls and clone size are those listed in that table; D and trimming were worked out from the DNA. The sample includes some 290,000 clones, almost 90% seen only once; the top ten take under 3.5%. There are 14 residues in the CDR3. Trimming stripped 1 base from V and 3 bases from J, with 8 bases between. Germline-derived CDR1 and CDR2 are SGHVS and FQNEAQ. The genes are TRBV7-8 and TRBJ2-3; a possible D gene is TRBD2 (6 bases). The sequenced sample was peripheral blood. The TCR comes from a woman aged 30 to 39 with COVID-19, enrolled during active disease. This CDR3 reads CASSLGTMTDTQYF. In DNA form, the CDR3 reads TGTGCCAGCAGCTTAGGGACTATGACAGATACGCAGTATTTT.